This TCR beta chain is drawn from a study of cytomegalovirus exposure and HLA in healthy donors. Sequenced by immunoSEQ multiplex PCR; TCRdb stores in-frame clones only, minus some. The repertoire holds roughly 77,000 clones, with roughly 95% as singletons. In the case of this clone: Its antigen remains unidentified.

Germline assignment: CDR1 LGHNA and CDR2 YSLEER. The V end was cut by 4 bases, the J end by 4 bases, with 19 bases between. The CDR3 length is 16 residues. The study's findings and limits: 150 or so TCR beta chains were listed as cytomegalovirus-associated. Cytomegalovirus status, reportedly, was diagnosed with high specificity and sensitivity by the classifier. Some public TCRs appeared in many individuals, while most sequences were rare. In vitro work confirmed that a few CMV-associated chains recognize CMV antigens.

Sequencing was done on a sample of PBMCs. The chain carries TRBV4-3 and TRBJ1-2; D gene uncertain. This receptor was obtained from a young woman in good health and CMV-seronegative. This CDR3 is CASSRSTGEGSYGYTF. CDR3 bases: TGCGCCAGCAGCCGATCGACGGGTGAGGGTAGCTATGGCTACACCTTC.